This entry is about one T cell receptor beta chain. What it recognizes is unknown. The data derive from a study of neurological immune-mediated disorders. Study observations and caveats: Private repertoires in all groups were suggested, as expanded clones shared no CDR3 amino acid sequences across subjects.

TCRdb used MiXCR to reprocess the 5' RACE reads, holding one entry per CDR3 protein. The table has some 48,000 distinct CDR3 sequences, around a fifth seen once; the top ten hold 3.5% to 5%. As for time point: technical triplicate 3. Unsorted libraries were generated from 2 million PBMCs. These cells had been stored in RNAlater at -80 C. This TCR was sampled from a man aged 55 to 70 with HTLV-1-associated myelopathy (HAM/TSP). What was sequenced was PBMCs.

The CDR3 region has the DNA TGTGCCAGCTCACCAGAGACAGACTCCTACGAGCAGTACTTC. Translating it yields CASSPETDSYEQYF. This rearrangement joins TRBV18 to TRBJ2-7, with a tentative D call TRBD1 (5 bases). Between the trimmed V and J ends, which lost 2 bases and 0 bases, there was a span of 8 bases. CDR3 length: 14 amino acids. Germline values: CDR1 KGHSH, CDR2 LQKENI.